Listed below are T cell receptor beta chains from one sample, sequenced in a study of blood T cell repertoires in COVID-19. The method was immunoSEQ multiplex PCR; TCRdb's version includes in-frame clones alone and lacks a portion of them. The data contain 30,000 to 45,000 clones, 88% of them singletons. Sequenced sample: peripheral blood. These receptors all stem from a man between 60 and 75 years old with active COVID-19. The CDR3 runs from the conserved cysteine through the conserved F or W. Fields, in order: clone size, J gene, V gene, D gene, CDR3 DNA, CDR3 protein. D genes are given only for firm matches. The size entry is marked missing in some rows and otherwise reads once, few, many or a size class.

size: .; J: TRBJ1-1; V: TRBV11-3; D: TRBD1; DNA: TGTGCCAGCAGCCAGACAGGGGTGACTGAAGCTTTCTTT; CDR3: CASSQTGVTEAFF
size: .; J: TRBJ2-1; V: TRBV11-3; D: .; DNA: TGTGCCAGCAGCTTAGGTCCCGGTCCCTACAATGAGCAGTTCTTC; CDR3: CASSLGPGPYNEQFF
size: .; J: TRBJ2-1; V: TRBV15; D: TRBD2; DNA: TGTGCCACCAGCCCAAGGACTAGCGGGAGTTACAATGAGCAGTTCTTC; CDR3: CATSPRTSGSYNEQFF
size: once; J: TRBJ1-1; V: TRBV19; D: TRBD1; DNA: TGTGCCAGTATCCCCGGACAGGGCGGGCCTGAAGCTTTCTTT; CDR3: CASIPGQGGPEAFF
size: .; J: TRBJ2-3; V: TRBV10-3; D: TRBD1; DNA: TGTGCCATCAGTGAGTCTGACAGGGAGACCACAGATACGCAGTATTTT; CDR3: CAISESDRETTDTQYF
size: few; J: TRBJ2-5; V: TRBV5-5; D: TRBD1; DNA: TGTGCCAGCAGCTTGGCCAGGGGGATGGAGACCCAGTACTTC; CDR3: CASSLARGMETQYF
size: .; J: TRBJ1-5; V: TRBV12-3/TRBV12-4; D: .; DNA: TGTGCCAGCAGCAGAACAGATAATCAGCCCCAGCATTTT; CDR3: CASSRTDNQPQHF
size: .; J: TRBJ1-4; V: TRBV30; D: .; DNA: TGTGCCTGGGGATGGGGGCCTAGAAATGAAAAACTGTTTTTT; CDR3: CAWGWGPRNEKLFF
size: .; J: TRBJ1-6; V: TRBV5-4; D: TRBD1; DNA: TGTGCCAGCAGCCCCGGGACAGGGAAAAGTACACCCCTCCACTTT; CDR3: CASSPGTGKSTPLHF
size: once; J: TRBJ1-5; V: TRBV18; D: TRBD1; DNA: TGTGCCAGCTCAGCACAGGGGGCCGAGCAGCCCCAGCATTTT; CDR3: CASSAQGAEQPQHF
size: .; J: TRBJ2-1; V: TRBV11-1; D: TRBD2; DNA: TGTGCCAGCAGCTTACCTAGCGGGAGGAACGAGCAGTTCTTC; CDR3: CASSLPSGRNEQFF
size: .; J: TRBJ2-1; V: TRBV18; D: .; DNA: TGTGCCAGCTCAATAATCTCCTACAATGAGCAGTTCTTC; CDR3: CASSIISYNEQFF
size: .; J: TRBJ1-4; V: TRBV4-3; D: TRBD1; DNA: TGCGCCAGCAGCCAGTTGGGACAGTTTGGTGAAAAACTGTTTTTT; CDR3: CASSQLGQFGEKLFF
size: .; J: TRBJ1-1; V: TRBV19; D: .; DNA: TGTGCCAGTAGTATAAAAACGGGAATCACTGAAGCTTTCTTT; CDR3: CASSIKTGITEAFF
size: .; J: TRBJ2-5; V: TRBV7-8; D: TRBD2; DNA: TGTGCCAGCAGCCCCTACCGACTAGCAAGAGAGACCCAGTACTTC; CDR3: CASSPYRLARETQYF
size: .; J: TRBJ1-6; V: TRBV6-6; D: .; DNA: TGTGCCAGCAGTTCCCAGGGTGGTTCACCCCTCCACTTT; CDR3: CASSSQGGSPLHF
size: .; J: TRBJ2-2; V: TRBV5-4; D: TRBD2; DNA: TGTGCCAGCAGCAATAGACTAGCGGGAGATCTGACCGGGGAGCTGTTTTTT; CDR3: CASSNRLAGDLTGELFF
size: .; J: TRBJ2-1; V: TRBV20-1; D: .; DNA: TGCAGTGCTAGTTTGGGGGACTTCTCCTACAATGAGCAGTTCTTC; CDR3: CSASLGDFSYNEQFF
size: .; J: TRBJ2-1; V: TRBV2; D: .; DNA: TGTGCCAGCAGTGAGGAACAGGGCAATGAGCAGTTCTTC; CDR3: CASSEEQGNEQFF
size: .; J: TRBJ2-1; V: TRBV5-1; D: .; DNA: TGCGCCAGCTTGGACAGTCGAGAGAACAATGAGCAGTTCTTC; CDR3: CASLDSRENNEQFF
size: few; J: TRBJ2-7; V: TRBV11-2; D: TRBD2; DNA: TGTGCCAGCAGCCCAGAAGGGGCTAGCGGGTTCTACGAGCAGTACTTC; CDR3: CASSPEGASGFYEQYF
size: large; J: TRBJ2-7; V: TRBV6-5; D: .; DNA: TGTGCCAGCAGTTACTCGATTAGCACTGATTACGAGCAGTACTTC; CDR3: CASSYSISTDYEQYF
size: .; J: TRBJ2-1; V: TRBV24-1; D: .; DNA: TGTGCCACCAGGGGCACAGAAACCTTATCGGATGAGCAGTTCTTC; CDR3: CATRGTETLSDEQFF
size: .; J: TRBJ2-2; V: TRBV10-3; D: TRBD2; DNA: TGTGCCATCAGTACCCTAGCGGGAGGAGCCGGGGAGCTGTTTTTT; CDR3: CAISTLAGGAGELFF
size: .; J: TRBJ1-4; V: TRBV18; D: TRBD1; DNA: TGTGCCAGCTCACCCCTTAGGACAGGGGATCATGAAAAACTGTTTTTT; CDR3: CASSPLRTGDHEKLFF
size: .; J: TRBJ2-3; V: TRBV24-1; D: TRBD2; DNA: TGTGCCACCAGTGATTCTCGGCTAGCGGCCACAGATACGCAGTATTTT; CDR3: CATSDSRLAATDTQYF
size: .; J: TRBJ1-1; V: TRBV18; D: TRBD1; DNA: TGTGCCAGCTCACTAGGACAGGGAAATATTGAAGCTTTCTTT; CDR3: CASSLGQGNIEAFF
size: .; J: TRBJ2-1; V: TRBV11-3; D: TRBD2; DNA: TGTGCCAGCAGCTTAGCGTGGACTAGTTTGAATGAGCAGTTCTTC; CDR3: CASSLAWTSLNEQFF
size: .; J: TRBJ1-1; V: TRBV5-4; D: TRBD1; DNA: TGTGCCAGCAGCCCCCCGGGACAGGGGAATCCTGAAGCTTTCTTT; CDR3: CASSPPGQGNPEAFF
size: once; J: TRBJ2-7; V: TRBV19; D: TRBD1; DNA: TGTGCCAGTACCAGCACCGGGACAGGGTTCTACGAGCAGTACTTC; CDR3: CASTSTGTGFYEQYF
size: .; J: TRBJ1-2; V: TRBV28; D: TRBD1; DNA: TGTGCCAGCAGAGGGACAGTCGTGGGCTATGGCTACACCTTC; CDR3: CASRGTVVGYGYTF
size: .; J: TRBJ2-1; V: TRBV6-5; D: TRBD2; DNA: TGTGCCAGCAGTAACGGACTAGCGGGCTACAATGAGCAGTTCTTC; CDR3: CASSNGLAGYNEQFF
size: .; J: TRBJ2-2; V: TRBV4-1; D: .; DNA: TGCGCCAGCAGCCAAGCGGGAGCATCGGGGGAGCTGTTTTTT; CDR3: CASSQAGASGELFF
size: .; J: TRBJ2-3; V: TRBV28; D: .; DNA: TGTGCCAGCAGTTTGTTTCAGGGTGAGGCAGATACGCAGTATTTT; CDR3: CASSLFQGEADTQYF
size: .; J: TRBJ2-7; V: TRBV19; D: TRBD1; DNA: TGTGCCAGTACCCCCGGGACAGGGGCGGCCTACGAGCAGTACTTC; CDR3: CASTPGTGAAYEQYF
size: .; J: TRBJ2-5; V: TRBV5-4; D: .; DNA: TGTGCCAGCAGCTTTAGCGAGACCCAGTACTTC; CDR3: CASSFSETQYF
size: .; J: TRBJ2-5; V: TRBV11-3; D: TRBD2; DNA: TGTGCCAGCAGCTTAGATTTATCAGCGGGAGGCGAAGAGACCCAGTACTTC; CDR3: CASSLDLSAGGEETQYF
size: .; J: TRBJ1-3; V: TRBV5-5; D: .; DNA: TGTGCCAGCAGCTTGGGCTACTCTGGAAACACCATATATTTT; CDR3: CASSLGYSGNTIYF
size: .; J: TRBJ2-5; V: TRBV7-3; D: .; DNA: TGTGCCAGCAGCTCCGGTAACGGAGAGACCCAGTACTTC; CDR3: CASSSGNGETQYF
size: .; J: TRBJ1-5; V: TRBV19; D: .; DNA: TGTGCCAGTAGTCAGGGGATCAATCAGCCCCAGCATTTT; CDR3: CASSQGINQPQHF
size: few; J: TRBJ1-1; V: TRBV2; D: .; DNA: TGTGCCAGCACTGTCCTGTTCGGCGGGGGCACTGAAGCTTTCTTT; CDR3: CASTVLFGGGTEAFF